This T cell receptor (beta chain) was identified during a study of beta chain features in type 1 diabetes. Study details: Age and gender were similar between patients and healthy donors, as were cell yields.

A note on this clone: No antigen is known for it.

Trimming pared 1 base from V and 6 bases from J, leaving 1 base between. The germline V gene has CDR1 SGHTA and CDR2 FQGNSA. CDR3 length: 12 amino acids. Study-wide results and caveats: Researchers report that Type 1 diabetes patients had moderately but significantly shorter TCRB CDR3s across all four CD4+ subsets. Possible PCR preference for shorter templates applied equally to patients and controls.

The authors reverse transcribed all of the isolated RNA, so sequencing captured expressed TCRB transcripts. This table comes from immunoSEQ multiplex PCR, and its TCRdb copy is limited to in-frame clones, with some not included. This sample yields 600,000 to 750,000 clones, of which 12% are seen a single time; more than 0.1% belongs to the top ten. The TCR sequence derives from a man between 25 and 39 years old with type 1 diabetes. The V and J genes are TRBV7-2 and TRBJ2-6; D ambiguous. Sequencing was carried out using naive CD4+ T cells from blood. CDR3 protein: CASSLVANVLTF. The CDR3 DNA is TGTGCCAGCAGCTTAGTGGCCAACGTCCTGACTTTC. Using reference TRBV7-2 and TRBJ2-6 for the parts outside the CDR3, the full variable domain is GAGVSQSPSNKVTEKGKDVELRCDPISGHTALYWYRQSLGQGLEFLIYFQGNSAPDKSGLPSDRFSAERTGGSVSTLTIQRTQQEDSAVYLCASSLVANVLTFGAGSRLTVL.